This T cell receptor beta chain was identified during a study of T cell responses to AZD1222 COVID-19 vaccine (dated by TCRdb to the early 2020s). In the study overall: Because spike-specific TCR depth and breadth did not differ between the two schedules, AZD1222 recipients who got a second dose at roughly 4 weeks were pooled with those who got a second dose at roughly 12 weeks. TCR sequencing covered some 240 trial participants: 207 given two doses of AZD1222 and approximately 25 given two doses of MenACWY control vaccine. Trial participants were enrolled by age into subgroups of 18-55, 56-69 and 70-plus years, and roughly 150, 30 and 60 TCR-sequenced participants, respectively, were included in these subgroups.

This clone was recorded once. Its target antigen remains unknown. No much larger clone exists at a distance of one base, and base qualities are not known. The CDR3 regions of human TCRbeta chains were analyzed by immunosequencing. In the original analysis: TCRs in the repertoires were matched against a reference library of SARS-CoV-2-specific TCRs that had been generated with the MIRA antigen-specificity platform. Breadth was defined as the fraction of unique TCRs that were SARS-CoV-2-associated. Depth was defined as the fraction of total T cells that were SARS-CoV-2-associated. Using the MIRA data, each spike-specific TCR was mapped to the spike region that the TCR reacts to and placed in a CD4 or CD8 class. Log10-transformed breadth and depth values were compared by one-way ANOVA with Sidak's multiple comparisons tests. TCRdb took over this immuneACCESS table, retaining in-frame rearrangements with V and J assigned. Such tables are incomplete; in checked studies, under half of the missing clones stem from an unresolved V gene, and the remainder is unexplained. For V, J and clone size, that table is used; D and trimming come from the DNA. This sample is represented by around 150,000 clones; approximately 90% of them were singletons. Roughly 2% of the sample is in the top ten clones.

The CDR3 holds 13 amino acids from the cysteine to the phenylalanine. This entry keeps only the CDR3 DNA: 39 bases, framed from base 1. At the junction V is shortened by 2 bases and J by 7 bases, with 9 bases in between. From the germline V gene (reference sequence), CDR1 is LGHDT and CDR2 is YNNKEL. The time point label of this sample denotes: baseline before first vaccination. Vaccinee samples were obtained from the UK trials COV001 and COV002, which included a single-blind randomized controlled phase 2/3 trial of AZD1222 (ChAdOx1 nCoV-19) in healthy adults. Trial participant PBMC samples were collected at day 0 and day 28 after the second dose for TCRbeta chain sequencing. Summary of the overall study and its limitations: Epitopes outside the regions mutated in the B.1.351 and B.1.1.7 variants were reportedly recognized by nearly half of the unique spike-specific TCRs. Participants were mostly white British and included more females than males, and it was suggested by the authors that clonal diversity may have been underestimated. No day 14 peak-response samples were available, so repertoires were characterized only after the peak T cell response. Only 5 to 7 AZD1222 recipients were SARS-CoV-2 seropositive at baseline, limiting conclusions about previously exposed vaccinees. The vaccine-associated CD4 TCRs covered the entire spike protein, and the dominant responses fell in regions 160-218 and 743-854. In the small 56-69-year group, the increase in depth fell short of significance, most likely because of low power. After two AZD1222 doses, spike-specific TCR breadth and depth were significantly higher than at day 0 and than in MenACWY recipients.

The sequence derives from an adult in good health. Here the chain combines TRBV3-1 (or the pseudogene TRBV3-2) and TRBJ1-5; 5 matching bases give a weak D call of TRBD1. The specimen was peripheral blood, collected on day 0 of AZD1222 vaccination. The DNA is as follows: TGTGCCAGCAGCCAACAGGGATGGCAGCCCCAGCATTTT. It specifies CASSQQGWQPQHF.